This T cell receptor beta chain was found in a study of OX40 agonist ivuxolimab in advanced cancers. Study summary: Patients treated during dose escalation were battling hepatocellular carcinoma, melanoma, renal cell or head and neck cancer. From about 20 to 80 years was the age range, with a mean of about 56 years, and over 70% were male. Earlier treatment with anti-PD-1, anti-PD-L1 or anti-CTLA-4 was permitted, and approximately 38% had received some. Study-level points and caveats: Among the nonresponders, some also had low normalized T-cell clonal expansion.

V was pared by 0 bases and J by 0 bases, with 10 bases between. Germline CDR1 is MNHEY and CDR2 is SVGAGI. This CDR3 is 16 amino acids long. Using immunoSEQ multiplex PCR, the repertoire was profiled, and TCRdb retains in-frame clones only, with some absent. The repertoire has 15,000 to 20,000 clones, about 90% of them found once; the top ten carry 25% to 35%. Note on this clone: Antigen specificity is unknown.

The source material was CD4+ or CD8+ T cells sorted from blood, sampled in a trial of the OX40 agonist ivuxolimab. The TCR comes from an adult with an advanced solid tumor such as melanoma, head and neck, liver or kidney cancer. V is TRBV6-5 and J is TRBJ2-3, with D possibly called TRBD1 or TRBD2 (6 bases each). CDR3 DNA: TGTGCCAGCAGTTACTCCCCGGGGGCTAGCACAGATACGCAGTATTTT. This gives the protein CASSYSPGASTDTQYF.